One and the same sample provided the 12 T cell receptor beta chains below, sequenced in a study of molecular identifiers for immune sequencing clone quantification. One entry per CDR3 protein results from TCRdb running MiXCR on the PCR reads. This table has 97,000 or so distinct CDR3 sequences, around 37% appearing once. The sequencing input was naive CD8+ T cells from blood, with Jurkat cell RNA spiked in. Subset indicated: FACS-sorted CD8+CD4-CCR7+CD45RA+ naive T cells. These receptors came from a human donor in good health. Some libraries in this study had Jurkat cell RNA spiked in.

This clonotype has ten or more counts. This chain uses TRBV4-2 with TRBJ2-7; D unresolved. Trimming took off 3 bases at V and 2 bases at J, with 8 bases between the two ends. The CDR3 has 13 amino acids. Germline lookup yields CDR1 LGHNA and CDR2 YNFKEQ. DNA for the CDR3: TGTGCCAGCAGCCACCCCGAAGCCTACGAGCAGTACTTC. It translates to CASSHPEAYEQYF.

The V call is TRBV21-1, the J call TRBJ2-5; the table's D call, TRBD1, was not checked against the DNA. TRBV21-1 is a pseudogene. This CDR3 is built from 16 residues. CDR3 sequence (DNA): TGTGCCAGCAGCGAAAGGGGGCGAAAGTACCAAGAGACCCAGTACTTC. As protein: CASSERGRKYQETQYF.

The chain recombines TRBV12-3 or TRBV12-4 with TRBJ2-2; D remains unclear. CDR3 size: 14 residues. Trimming shortened V by 6 bases and J by 6 bases, and 14 bases separated the two germline ends. The CDR3 sequence is CASSLSGSSGELFF. CDR3 nucleotides: TGTGCCAGCAGCTTGTCCGGGTCCTCCGGGGAGCTGTTTTTT.

This clonotype has a count of ten or more. The rearrangement joins TRBV5-6 to TRBJ1-1; possible D gene TRBD1, 5 bases. CDR3 length: 15 amino acids. From germline, CDR1 is SGHDT and CDR2 YYEEEE. Trimming cost V 4 bases and J 1 base, with 14 bases left between them. The CDR3 sequence: CASSPYPTANTEAFF. Here the CDR3 DNA reads TGTGCCAGCAGCCCCTATCCGACAGCGAACACTGAAGCTTTCTTT.

This sequence joins TRBV19 and TRBJ2-6; D gene uncertain. Trimming shortened V by 8 bases and J by 2 bases, and 4 bases separated the two germline ends. CDR1 is LNHDA, CDR2 SQIVND, per germline (reference sequence). CDR3 length: 12 amino acids. The CDR3 nucleotides are TGTGCCAGTGCCCCTGGGGCCAACGTCCTGACTTTC. It encodes CASAPGANVLTF.

This clonotype has a handful of counts. The chain couples TRBV4-3 to TRBJ1-2; possible D gene TRBD1, 5 bases. The germline V and J ends were trimmed by 3 bases and 3 bases, with 11 bases remaining between them. This CDR3 comprises 14 residues. Germline CDR1 LGHNA, CDR2 YSLEER. The CDR3 loop is CASSHYRGDYGYTF. CDR3 DNA: TGCGCCAGCAGCCATTATAGGGGTGACTATGGCTACACCTTC.

This clonotype appeared once. The V call is TRBV27, the J call TRBJ2-7; D is perhaps TRBD1 (6 bases). Trimming shortened V by 5 bases and J by 3 bases, and 11 bases separated the two germline ends. CDR3 size: 13 residues. Germline V gives CDR1 MNHEY, CDR2 SMNVEV (reference sequence). CDR3: CASSVGQYYEQYF. The DNA for the CDR3 is TGTGCCAGCAGTGTAGGACAGTACTACGAGCAGTACTTC.

Only a few counts were recorded for this clonotype. The V gene is TRBV7-9, the J gene TRBJ2-7; weak D call: TRBD1 (5 bases). Per germline, CDR1 SEHNR and CDR2 FQNEAQ (reference sequence). Trimming pared 1 base from V and 13 bases from J, leaving 17 bases between. The CDR3 contains 13 residues. The CDR3 coding sequence is TGTGCCAGCAGCTTAGATGGGGCCCTACTTCCATACTTC. It encodes CASSLDGALLPYF.

The chain is built from TRBV10-2 and TRBJ2-5; weak D call: TRBD2 (5 bases). Per the germline V gene, CDR1 is WSHSY and CDR2 is SAAADI. V was pared by 10 bases and J by 1 base, with 13 bases between. The length of the CDR3 is 13 residues. CDR3 coding DNA: TGCGCCACCGTCCCGGGGATCCAAGAGACCCAGTACTTC. It yields the protein CATVPGIQETQYF.

To note about this clonotype: Likely a read error: the CDR3 ends without its conserved phenylalanine or tryptophan. This chain connects TRBV9 to TRBJ2-1, with TRBD2 matching over 14 bases. V lost 7 bases to trimming and J lost 9 bases; unmatched junction nucleotides: 3. Germline V lookup: CDR1 SGDLS, CDR2 YYNGEE. The CDR3 is made up of 13 amino acids. The CDR3 bases are TGTGCCAGCGGGACTAGCGGGAGCCGTGAGCAGTTCCTC. Amino acids: CASGTSGSREQFL.

This clonotype was observed at least ten times. The chain carries TRBV6-5 and TRBJ2-5; D possibly corresponds to TRBD1 (5 bases). CDR1 MNHEY and CDR2 SVGAGI come from the germline V gene. V was pared by 0 bases and J by 5 bases, with 10 bases between. The CDR3 loop spans 14 amino acids. CDR3 DNA: TGTGCCAGCAGTTACTCAGGGGCAGGGGAGACCCAGTACTTC. Translation: CASSYSGAGETQYF.

This clonotype has only a few counts. V gene TRBV4-1 combines with J gene TRBJ2-1; TRBD2 agrees at 7 bases. The J segment lost 6 bases and the V segment lost 6 bases, leaving 11 bases of the junction unmatched. The CDR3 length is 15 residues. CDR1 MGHRA and CDR2 YSYEKL come from the germline V gene. The DNA of the CDR3 is TGCGCCAGCAGTCCTCTTTGGGAGGGCCCCAATGAGCAGTTCTTC. It specifies CASSPLWEGPNEQFF.